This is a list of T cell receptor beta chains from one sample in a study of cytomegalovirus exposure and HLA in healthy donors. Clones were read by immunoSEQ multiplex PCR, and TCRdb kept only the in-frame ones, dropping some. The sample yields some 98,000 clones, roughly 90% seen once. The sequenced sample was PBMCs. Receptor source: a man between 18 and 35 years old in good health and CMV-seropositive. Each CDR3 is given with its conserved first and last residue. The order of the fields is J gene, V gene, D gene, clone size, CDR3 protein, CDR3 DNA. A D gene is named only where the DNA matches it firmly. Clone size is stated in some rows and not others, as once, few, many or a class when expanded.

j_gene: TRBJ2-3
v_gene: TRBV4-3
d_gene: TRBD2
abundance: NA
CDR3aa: CASSRAGSTDTQYF
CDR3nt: TGCGCCAGCAGCCGAGCGGGGAGCACAGATACGCAGTATTTT

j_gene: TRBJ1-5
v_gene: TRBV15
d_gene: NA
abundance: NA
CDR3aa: CATSSRRGQPQHF
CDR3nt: TGTGCCACCAGCTCCCGCCGGGGGCAGCCCCAGCATTTT

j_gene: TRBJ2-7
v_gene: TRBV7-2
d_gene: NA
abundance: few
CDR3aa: CASSFGRSSSYEQYF
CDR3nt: TGTGCCAGCAGCTTTGGCAGGTCGAGCTCCTACGAGCAGTACTTC

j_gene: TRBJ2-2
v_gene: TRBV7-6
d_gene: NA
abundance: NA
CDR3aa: CASSLNGNTGELFF
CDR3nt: TGTGCCAGCAGCTTAAACGGGAACACCGGGGAGCTGTTTTTT

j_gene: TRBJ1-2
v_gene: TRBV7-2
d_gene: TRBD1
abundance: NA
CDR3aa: CASSLERGRSYGYTF
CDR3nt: TGTGCCAGCAGCTTAGAGAGGGGGCGAAGCTATGGCTACACCTTC

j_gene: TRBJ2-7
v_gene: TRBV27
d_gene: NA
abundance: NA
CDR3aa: CASSGWGPDEQYF
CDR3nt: TGTGCCAGCAGTGGTTGGGGGCCCGACGAGCAGTACTTC

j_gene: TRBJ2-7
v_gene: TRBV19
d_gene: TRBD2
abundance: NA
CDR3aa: CASSMPSGGYEQYF
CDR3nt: TGTGCCAGTAGTATGCCTAGCGGGGGCTACGAGCAGTACTTC

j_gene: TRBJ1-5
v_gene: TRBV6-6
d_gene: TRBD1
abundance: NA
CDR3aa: CASTHRQGSQPQHF
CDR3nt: TGTGCCAGCACCCACCGACAGGGGAGTCAGCCCCAGCATTTT

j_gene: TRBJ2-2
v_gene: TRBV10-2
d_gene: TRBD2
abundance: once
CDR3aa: CASSEKRGIVSTGELFF
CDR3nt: TGCGCCAGCAGCGAGAAGCGGGGGATCGTTAGTACCGGGGAGCTGTTTTTT

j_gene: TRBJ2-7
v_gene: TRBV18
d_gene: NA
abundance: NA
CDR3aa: CASSPQQGTYEQYF
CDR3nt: TGTGCCAGCTCACCGCAACAGGGTACCTACGAGCAGTACTTC

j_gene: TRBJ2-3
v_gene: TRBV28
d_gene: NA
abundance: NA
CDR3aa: CASSLYTGSTDTQYF
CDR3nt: TGTGCCAGCAGCCTCTATACAGGGAGCACAGATACGCAGTATTTT

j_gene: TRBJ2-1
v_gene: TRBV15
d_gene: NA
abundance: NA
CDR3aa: CATSRGAQGQGDEQFF
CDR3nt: TGTGCCACCAGCAGAGGAGCGCAGGGTCAAGGGGATGAGCAGTTCTTC

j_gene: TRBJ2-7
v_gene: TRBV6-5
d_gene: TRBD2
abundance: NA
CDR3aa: CASSYPKAGVYEQYF
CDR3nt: TGTGCCAGCAGTTACCCTAAAGCGGGAGTTTACGAGCAGTACTTC

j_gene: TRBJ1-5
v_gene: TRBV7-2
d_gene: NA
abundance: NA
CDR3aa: CASSLGNWGGNQPQHF
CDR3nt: TGTGCCAGCAGCTTAGGAAACTGGGGCGGCAATCAGCCCCAGCATTTT

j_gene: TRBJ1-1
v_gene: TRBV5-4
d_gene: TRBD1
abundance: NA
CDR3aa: CASSRDRAGAFF
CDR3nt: TGTGCCAGCAGCCGCGACAGGGCGGGAGCTTTCTTT

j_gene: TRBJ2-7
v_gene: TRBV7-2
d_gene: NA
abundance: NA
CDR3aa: CASSLVAGGTYEQYF
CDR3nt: TGTGCCAGCAGCTTAGTGGCAGGCGGGACCTACGAGCAGTACTTC

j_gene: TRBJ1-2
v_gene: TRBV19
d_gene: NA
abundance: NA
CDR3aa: CASADSILLYYGYTF
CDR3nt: TGTGCCAGTGCTGACAGTATCCTCCTTTATTATGGCTACACCTTC

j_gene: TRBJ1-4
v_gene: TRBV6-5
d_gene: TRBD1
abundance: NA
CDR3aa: CASRPTRGTSGGLFF
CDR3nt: TGTGCCAGCAGACCGACCAGGGGGACCTCCGGAGGGCTGTTTTTT

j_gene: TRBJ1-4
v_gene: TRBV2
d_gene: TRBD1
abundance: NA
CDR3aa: CASSPTGGSFRGDEKLFF
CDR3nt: TGTGCCAGCAGTCCAACAGGGGGCAGCTTCCGTGGGGATGAAAAACTGTTTTTT

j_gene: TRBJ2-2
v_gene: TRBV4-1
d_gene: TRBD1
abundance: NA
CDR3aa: CASSRKTGIDTGELFF
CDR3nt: TGCGCCAGCAGCCGGAAGACAGGGATTGACACCGGGGAGCTGTTTTTT

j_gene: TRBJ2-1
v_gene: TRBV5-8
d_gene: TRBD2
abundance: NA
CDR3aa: CASSAPGLAFEQFF
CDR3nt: TGTGCCAGCAGCGCTCCGGGACTAGCTTTCGAGCAGTTCTTC

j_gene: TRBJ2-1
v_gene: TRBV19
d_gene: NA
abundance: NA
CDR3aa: CASSRGRANEQFF
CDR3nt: TGTGCCAGTAGTAGGGGCAGAGCGAATGAGCAGTTCTTC

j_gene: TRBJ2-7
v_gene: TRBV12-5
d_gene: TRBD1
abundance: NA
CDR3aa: CASGPGQSYEQYF
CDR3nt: TGTGCTAGTGGTCCGGGACAGAGCTACGAGCAGTACTTC

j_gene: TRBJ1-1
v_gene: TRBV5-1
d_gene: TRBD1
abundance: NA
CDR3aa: CASSPVGTGAENTEAFF
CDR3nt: TGCGCCAGCAGCCCAGTGGGGACAGGGGCGGAGAACACTGAAGCTTTCTTT

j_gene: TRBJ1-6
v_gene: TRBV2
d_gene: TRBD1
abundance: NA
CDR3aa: CASSEWGRFGRTGGGSPLHF
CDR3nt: TGTGCCAGCAGTGAATGGGGCCGATTCGGCCGGACAGGGGGGGGTTCACCCCTCCACTTT

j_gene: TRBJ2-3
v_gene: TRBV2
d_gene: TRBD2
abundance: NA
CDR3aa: CASTYNSGLAFPTDTQYF
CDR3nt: TGTGCCAGCACCTACAACTCGGGACTAGCGTTCCCTACAGATACGCAGTATTTT

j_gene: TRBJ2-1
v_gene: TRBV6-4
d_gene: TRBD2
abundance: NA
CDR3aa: CASSSSGGANDEQFF
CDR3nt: TGTGCCAGCAGTTCCAGCGGGGGGGCGAACGATGAGCAGTTCTTC

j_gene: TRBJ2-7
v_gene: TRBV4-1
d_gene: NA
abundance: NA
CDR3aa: CASSQDGGRRYEQYF
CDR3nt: TGCGCCAGCAGCCAAGATGGAGGGAGGAGGTACGAGCAGTACTTC

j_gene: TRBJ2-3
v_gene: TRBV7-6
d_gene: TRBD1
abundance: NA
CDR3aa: CASKQGSTDTQYF
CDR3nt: TGTGCCAGCAAACAGGGGAGCACAGATACGCAGTATTTT

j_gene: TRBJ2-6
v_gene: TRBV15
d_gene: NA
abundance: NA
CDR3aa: CATSRGGQHSGANVLTF
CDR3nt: TGTGCCACCAGCAGGGGGGGACAGCACTCTGGGGCCAACGTCCTGACTTTC

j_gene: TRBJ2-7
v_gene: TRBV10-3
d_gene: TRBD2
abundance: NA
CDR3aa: CAISFQSSGGASYEQYF
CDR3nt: TGTGCCATCAGCTTCCAATCTAGCGGGGGGGCCTCCTACGAGCAGTACTTC

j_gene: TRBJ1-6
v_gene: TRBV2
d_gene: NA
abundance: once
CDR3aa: CASTPDRTVGGSPLHF
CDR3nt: TGTGCCAGCACTCCCGACCGGACGGTCGGGGGTTCACCCCTCCACTTT

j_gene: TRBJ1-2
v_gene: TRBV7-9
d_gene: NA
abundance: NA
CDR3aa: CASSLSGENYGYTF
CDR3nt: TGTGCCAGCAGCTTATCCGGGGAAAACTATGGCTACACCTTC

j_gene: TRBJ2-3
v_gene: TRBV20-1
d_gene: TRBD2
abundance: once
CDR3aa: CSAIGTSFQYF
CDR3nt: TGCAGTGCTATAGGGACTAGCTTTCAGTATTTT

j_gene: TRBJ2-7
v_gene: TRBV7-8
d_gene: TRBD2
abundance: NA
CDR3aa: CASCPAGGGGSYEQYF
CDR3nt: TGTGCCAGTTGTCCAGCGGGAGGGGGTGGTTCCTACGAGCAGTACTTC

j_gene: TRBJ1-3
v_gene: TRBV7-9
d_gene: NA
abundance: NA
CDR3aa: CASSERQVHSGNTIYF
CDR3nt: TGTGCCAGCAGCGAACGACAGGTCCACTCTGGAAACACCATATATTTT

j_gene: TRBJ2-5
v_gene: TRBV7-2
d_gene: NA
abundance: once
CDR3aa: CASSLAQGPLQETQYF
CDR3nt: TGTGCCAGCAGCTTAGCGCAGGGGCCCCTCCAAGAGACCCAGTACTTC

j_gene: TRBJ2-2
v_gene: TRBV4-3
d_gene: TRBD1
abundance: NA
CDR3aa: CASSSRQGPHTGELFF
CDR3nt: TGCGCCAGCAGCTCACGACAGGGCCCGCACACCGGGGAGCTGTTTTTT

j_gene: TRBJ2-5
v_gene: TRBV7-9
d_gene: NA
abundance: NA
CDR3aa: CASSWGRVETQYF
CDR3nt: TGTGCCAGCAGCTGGGGCAGGGTGGAGACCCAGTACTTC

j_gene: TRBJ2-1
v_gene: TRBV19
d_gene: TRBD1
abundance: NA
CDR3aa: CASSPNKGQGNYNEQFF
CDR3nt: TGTGCCAGTAGTCCAAATAAGGGACAGGGGAACTACAATGAGCAGTTCTTC

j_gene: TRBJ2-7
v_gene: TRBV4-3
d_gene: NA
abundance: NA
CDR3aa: CASSQDLSYEQYF
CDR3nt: TGCGCCAGCAGCCAAGACCTATCCTACGAGCAGTACTTC

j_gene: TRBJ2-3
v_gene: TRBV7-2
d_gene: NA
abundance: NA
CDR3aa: CASSSNTDTQYF
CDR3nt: TGTGCCAGCAGCTCTAACACAGATACGCAGTATTTT

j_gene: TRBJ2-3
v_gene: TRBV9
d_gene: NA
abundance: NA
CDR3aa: CASSGPQGPTDTQYF
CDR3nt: TGTGCCAGCAGCGGCCCACAGGGTCCCACAGATACGCAGTATTTT

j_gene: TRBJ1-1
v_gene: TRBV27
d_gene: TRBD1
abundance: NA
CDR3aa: CASSSLNLGQAAEAFF
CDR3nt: TGTGCCAGCAGTTCCCTAAACCTTGGACAGGCAGCTGAAGCTTTCTTT

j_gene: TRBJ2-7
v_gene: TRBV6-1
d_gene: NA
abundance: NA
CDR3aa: CASSPRQRSYEQYF
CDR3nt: TGTGCCAGCAGCCCCAGACAGCGCTCCTACGAGCAGTACTTC

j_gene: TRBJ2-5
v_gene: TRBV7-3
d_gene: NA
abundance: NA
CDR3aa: CASSLSRLSHRVQETQYF
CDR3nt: TGTGCCAGCAGCTTGTCCCGATTGTCCCACAGGGTTCAAGAGACCCAGTACTTC

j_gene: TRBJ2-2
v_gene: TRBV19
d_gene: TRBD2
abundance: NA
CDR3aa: CASSTQRTSSNTGELFF
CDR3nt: TGTGCCAGTAGTACGCAACGGACTAGCAGCAACACCGGGGAGCTGTTTTTT

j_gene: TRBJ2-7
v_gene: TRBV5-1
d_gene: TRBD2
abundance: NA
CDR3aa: CASSLAAGGAYEQYF
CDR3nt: TGCGCCAGCAGCTTGGCCGCGGGAGGTGCCTACGAGCAGTACTTC

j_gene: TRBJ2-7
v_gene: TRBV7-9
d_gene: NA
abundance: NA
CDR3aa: CASSSLVRAYEQYF
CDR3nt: TGTGCCAGCAGCTCACTAGTTCGCGCCTACGAGCAGTACTTC

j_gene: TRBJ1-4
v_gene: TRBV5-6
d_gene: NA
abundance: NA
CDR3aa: CASSNGGPGTATNEKLFF
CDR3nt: TGTGCCAGCAGCAACGGAGGCCCGGGAACAGCAACTAATGAAAAACTGTTTTTT

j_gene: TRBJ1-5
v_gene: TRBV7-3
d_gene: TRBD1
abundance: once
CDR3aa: CASSLGYGDSQPQHF
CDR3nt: TGTGCCAGCAGCTTAGGGTACGGGGACAGTCAGCCCCAGCATTTT

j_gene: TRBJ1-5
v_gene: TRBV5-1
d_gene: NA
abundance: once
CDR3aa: CASSEQGDQPQHF
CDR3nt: TGCGCCAGCAGCGAGCAGGGTGATCAGCCCCAGCATTTT

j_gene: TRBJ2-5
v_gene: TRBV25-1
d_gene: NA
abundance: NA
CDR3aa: CASSPYQGIGETQYF
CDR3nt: TGTGCCAGCAGCCCATACCAGGGTATTGGAGAGACCCAGTACTTC

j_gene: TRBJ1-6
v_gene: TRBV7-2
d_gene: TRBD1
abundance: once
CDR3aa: CASTPGTVNSPLHF
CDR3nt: TGTGCCAGCACTCCAGGGACAGTTAATTCACCCCTCCACTTT